In its sample, the clone carrying this T cell receptor (beta chain) ranks as medium-sized. TCR libraries were prepared from about 15 ng of total RNA with the QIAseq Immune Repertoire TCR panel. From the reads, TCRdb called clonotypes with MiXCR, one entry per CDR3 protein. The sample consists of about a thousand distinct CDR3 sequences, around 10% of them appearing once. Live CD3+CD8+TCRalphabeta+ cells were sorted into four subsets by PD-1 and/or TIGIT. This sample stems from a study of circulating CD8 cells and anti-PD-1 response in melanoma. The wider study: Nivolumab was given intravenously at 3 mg/kg every 2 weeks. Seven of 13 melanoma patients received first-line anti-PD-1 therapy. Responders had complete or partial responses; non-responders had stable or progressive disease.

Between the trimmed V and J ends, which lost 1 base and 9 bases, there was a span of 26 bases. From germline, CDR1 is SGHTA and CDR2 FQGNSA. The CDR3 contains 18 residues. The clonotype was recovered from a human donor with melanoma. The gene calls are TRBV7-2 and TRBJ2-3; perhaps TRBD2 as D (7 bases). The specimen comprised CD8+ T cells from PBMCs, sampled at baseline or after one month of anti-PD-1 therapy (not recorded which). CDR3 amino acids: CASSLGGGGGLRVETQYF. CDR3 in DNA: TGTGCCAGCAGCTTAGGCGGTGGCGGGGGCCTACGTGTGGAGACGCAGTATTTT.